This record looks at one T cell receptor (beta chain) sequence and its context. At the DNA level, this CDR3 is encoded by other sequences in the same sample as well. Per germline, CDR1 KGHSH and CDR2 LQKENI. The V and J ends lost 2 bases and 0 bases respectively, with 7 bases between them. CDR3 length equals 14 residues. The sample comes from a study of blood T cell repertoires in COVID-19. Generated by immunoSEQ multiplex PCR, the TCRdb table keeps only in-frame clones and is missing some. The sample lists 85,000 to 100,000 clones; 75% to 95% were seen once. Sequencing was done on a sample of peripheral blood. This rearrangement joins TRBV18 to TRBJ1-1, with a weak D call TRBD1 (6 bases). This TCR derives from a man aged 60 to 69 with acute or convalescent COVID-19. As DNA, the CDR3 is TGTGCCAGCTCACCAACAGGGTTGAACACTGAAGCTTTCTTT. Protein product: CASSPTGLNTEAFF.